This is a list of T cell receptor beta chains from one sample in a study of T-cell memory formation after mild COVID-19. One entry per CDR3 protein results from TCRdb running MiXCR on the 5' RACE reads. This sample has 200,000 to 250,000 distinct CDR3 sequences; 8% to 11% occur once, and the top ten carry approximately 3%. Sequenced sample: PBMCs or a T cell subset sorted from them (not recorded which). Source of these receptors: a man between 18 and 35 years old who had mild COVID-19 (a few samples of this study predate the infection). Cell type and time point are not known. The CDR3 runs from the conserved cysteine through the conserved F or W. A D gene is named only where the DNA matches it firmly. Not every row has a clone size; where given, it reads once, few, many or a size class.

d_gene	v_gene	abundance	j_gene	CDR3nt	CDR3aa
.	TRBV7-2	few	TRBJ1-6	TGTGCCAGCAGCTTATCCCCCAGGGGAGATTCACCCCTCCACTTT	CASSLSPRGDSPLHF
.	TRBV7-9	few	TRBJ2-5	TGTGCCAGCAGCTTAGGACAGGCCGCCAGGGAGACCCAGTACTTC	CASSLGQAARETQYF
TRBD1	TRBV9	many	TRBJ2-7	TGTGCCAGCAGCGTAACAGGGGGCGCATCCTACGAGCAGTACTTC	CASSVTGGASYEQYF
.	TRBV9	few	TRBJ2-3	TGTGCCAGCAGCGTAGGACCCACAGATACGCAGTATTTT	CASSVGPTDTQYF
TRBD2	TRBV9	many	TRBJ2-3	TGTGCCAGCAGCGCGACTAGCGGCACAGATACGCAGTATTTT	CASSATSGTDTQYF
.	TRBV10-3	many	TRBJ2-2	TGTGCCATCAGTGAGTCGAGCAACACCGGGGAGCTGTTTTTT	CAISESSNTGELFF
TRBD1	TRBV27	.	TRBJ2-2	TGTGCCAGCAGTTCATGGGGACAGGGGATATCCGGGGAGCTGTTTTTT	CASSSWGQGISGELFF
.	TRBV5-1	few	TRBJ2-1	TGCGCCAGCAGCTTGGCCATGGGCTCCTACAATGAGCAGTTCTTC	CASSLAMGSYNEQFF
.	TRBV5-1	few	TRBJ1-2	.	CASSLISGPGYGYTF
TRBD2	TRBV5-1	.	TRBJ2-1	TGCGCCAGCAGCTTCCTTGGCGGGGGTTACAATGAGCAGTTCTTC	CASSFLGGGYNEQFF
TRBD1	TRBV7-9	.	TRBJ1-6	TGTGCCAGCACTTGGGGACAGGGCCCCTATAATTCACCCCTCCACTTT	CASTWGQGPYNSPLHF
.	TRBV30	few	TRBJ2-1	TGTGCCTGGAGTGTACTCTCAGGGTACAATGAGCAGTTCTTC	CAWSVLSGYNEQFF
.	TRBV6-5	many	TRBJ2-7	TGTGCCAGCAGTTATCAAGGAGGGCCCTACGAGCAGTACTTC	CASSYQGGPYEQYF
.	TRBV7-9	many	TRBJ1-6	TGTGCCAGCAGCTCTCGAATGGATTCACCCCTCCACTTT	CASSSRMDSPLHF
.	TRBV5-6	.	TRBJ1-1	TGTGCCAGCAGCCTGGATCGGGGAGGTGAAGCTTTCTTT	CASSLDRGGEAFF